This T cell receptor (beta chain) was profiled in a study of shared clonotypes between healthy human individuals. Study context: The study enrolled two women and three men aged 18 to 49.

Several immunoSEQ 96-well plates shared each subset's DNA, each plate a replicate. Measured with immunoSEQ multiplex PCR; TCRdb has only the in-frame clones, and not every one. The repertoire holds 70,000 to 95,000 clones, roughly three fifths seen once, with about 51% in the top ten. In regard to this clone: The antigen remains unidentified.

The study drew its donors from healthy HIV-negative adults without recent acute infections or vaccinations. General study findings and limits: It was the few donors that limited the genetic and exposure-history diversity represented.

Sequences were obtained from memory CD8+ T cells sorted from blood. Indicated subset: CD45RO+ cells pooled with CCR7-negative TemRA cells. The sequence derives from a man aged 30 to 45 in good health.

The CDR3 spells CASSWARATFQSYEQYF. In DNA form, the CDR3 reads TGTGCCAGCAGCTGGGCCAGGGCGACGTTCCAATCCTACGAGCAGTACTTC. This chain uses TRBV7-8 with TRBJ2-7; weak D call: TRBD1 (5 bases). Per the germline V gene, CDR1 is SGHVS and CDR2 is FQNEAQ. The CDR3 loop spans 17 amino acids. The V end lost 4 bases, the J end lost 1 base, and 20 bases lay between the germline ends. Full variable domain (missing parts from reference TRBV7-8 and TRBJ2-7): GAGVSQSPRYKVAKRGQDVALRCDPISGHVSLFWYQQALGQGPEFLTYFQNEAQLDKSGLPSDRFFAERPEGSVSTLKIQRTQQEDSAVYLCASSWARATFQSYEQYFGPGTRLTVT.